This T cell receptor beta chain comes out of a study of Ad26.COV2.S vaccination and SARS-CoV-2 variants. The CDR3 has 15 amino acids. From germline, CDR1 is PRHDT and CDR2 FYEKMQ (reference sequence). Sample treatment: about 20 received Ad26.COV2.S at low or high dose, single or two shots; several received placebo; per-sample allocation not given. At day 63 after the first vaccine or placebo injection, samples were drawn. Produced via immunoSEQ multiplex PCR; TCRdb's table is partial and in-frame only. Of some 480,000 clones listed, approximately 88% were seen once; the top ten hold about 13%. For this clone: One end of the junction does not line up with germline, which may come from a read error.

The sequence derives from a person aged 18-65 years who received the Ad26.COV2.S COVID-19 vaccine or a placebo. This chain uses TRBV13 with TRBJ2-7; D not resolved. The sample consisted of peripheral blood, taken in a trial of Ad26.COV2.S vaccine versus placebo. Here the CDR3 reads CASSLFRSVSSEQYF. In nucleotides, the CDR3 is TGTGCCAGCAGCTTGTTCCGATCGGTTTCCTCCGAGCAGTACTTC.